One T cell receptor (beta chain) is described in this entry. The repertoire was sequenced with immunoSEQ multiplex PCR; TCRdb's copy has only in-frame clones and lacks some. This sample has about 100,000 clones, with around four fifths found just once. The record originates from a study of blood T cell repertoires in COVID-19. Sequencing was performed on peripheral blood. The sequence was obtained from a woman in her seventies with acute or convalescent COVID-19.

The CDR3 DNA reads as TGTGCCAGTTTTCCGGGACAGGGGATGATTCAGCCCCAGCATTTT. Its protein is CASFPGQGMIQPQHF. The chain combines TRBV6-5 with TRBJ1-5; 10 nucleotides align to TRBD1. The germline gives CDR1 MNHEY, CDR2 SVGAGI. J gave up 6 bases and V 9 bases, and 11 bases lay outside the gene matches. This CDR3 is 15 amino acids long.